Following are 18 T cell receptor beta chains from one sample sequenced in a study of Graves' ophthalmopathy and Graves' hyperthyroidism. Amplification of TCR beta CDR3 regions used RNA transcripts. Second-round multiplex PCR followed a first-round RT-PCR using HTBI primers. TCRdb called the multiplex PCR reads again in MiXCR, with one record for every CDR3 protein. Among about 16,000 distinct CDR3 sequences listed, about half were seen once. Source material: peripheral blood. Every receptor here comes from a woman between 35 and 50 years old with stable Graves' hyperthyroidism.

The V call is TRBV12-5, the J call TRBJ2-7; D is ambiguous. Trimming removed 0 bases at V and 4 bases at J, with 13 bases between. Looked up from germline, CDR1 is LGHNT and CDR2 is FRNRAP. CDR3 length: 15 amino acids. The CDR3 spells CASGLVGPWVYEQYF. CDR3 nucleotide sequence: TGTGCTAGTGGTTTGGTAGGTCCCTGGGTGTACGAGCAGTACTTC. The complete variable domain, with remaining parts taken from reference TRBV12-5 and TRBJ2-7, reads DARVTQTPRHKVTEMGQEVTMRCQPILGHNTVFWYRQTMMQGLELLAYFRNRAPLDDSGMPKDRFSAEMPDATLATLKIQPSEPRDSAVYFCASGLVGPWVYEQYFGPGTRLTVT.

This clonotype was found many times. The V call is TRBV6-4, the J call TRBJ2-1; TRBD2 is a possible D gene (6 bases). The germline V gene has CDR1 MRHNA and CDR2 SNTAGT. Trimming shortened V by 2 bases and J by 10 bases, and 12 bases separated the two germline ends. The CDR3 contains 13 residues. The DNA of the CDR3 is TGTGCCAGCAGTGACGCACAGGAGGGAGAGCAGTTCTTC. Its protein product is CASSDAQEGEQFF.

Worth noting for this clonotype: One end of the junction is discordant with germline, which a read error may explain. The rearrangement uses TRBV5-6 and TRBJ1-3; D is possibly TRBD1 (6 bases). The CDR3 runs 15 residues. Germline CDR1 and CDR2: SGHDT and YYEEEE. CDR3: CASSFRGNSGNTLYF. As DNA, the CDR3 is TGTGCCAGCAGCTTCAGGGGAAACTCTGGAAACACCTTATATTTT.

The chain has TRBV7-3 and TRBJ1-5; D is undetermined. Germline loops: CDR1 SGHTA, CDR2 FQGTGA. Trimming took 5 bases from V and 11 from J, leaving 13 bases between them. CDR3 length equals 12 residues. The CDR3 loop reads CASSPSGETQHF. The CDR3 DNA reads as TGTGCCAGCAGCCCAAGCGGGGAGACCCAGCATTTT.

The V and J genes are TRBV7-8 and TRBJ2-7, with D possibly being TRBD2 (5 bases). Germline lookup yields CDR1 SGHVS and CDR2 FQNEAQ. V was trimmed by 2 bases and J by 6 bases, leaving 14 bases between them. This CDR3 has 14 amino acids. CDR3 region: CASSLYRETPEQYF. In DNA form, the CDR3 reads TGTGCCAGCAGCTTATACCGGGAAACTCCCGAGCAGTACTTC.

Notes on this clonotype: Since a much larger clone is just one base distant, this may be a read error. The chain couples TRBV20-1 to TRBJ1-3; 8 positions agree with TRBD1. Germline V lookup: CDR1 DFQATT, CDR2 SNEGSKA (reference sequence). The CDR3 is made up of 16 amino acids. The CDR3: CSAQGVYLSSGNTIYF. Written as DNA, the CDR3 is TGTAGTGCACAGGGGGTTTACCTCAGCTCTGGAAACACCATATATTTT.

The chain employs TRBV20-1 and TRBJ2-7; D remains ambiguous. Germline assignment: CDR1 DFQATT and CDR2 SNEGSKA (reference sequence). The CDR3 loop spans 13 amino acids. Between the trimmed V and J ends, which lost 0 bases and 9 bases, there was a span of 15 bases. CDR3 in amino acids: CSARETRSHGQYF. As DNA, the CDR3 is TGCAGTGCTAGAGAAACGCGTTCCCACGGGCAGTACTTC.

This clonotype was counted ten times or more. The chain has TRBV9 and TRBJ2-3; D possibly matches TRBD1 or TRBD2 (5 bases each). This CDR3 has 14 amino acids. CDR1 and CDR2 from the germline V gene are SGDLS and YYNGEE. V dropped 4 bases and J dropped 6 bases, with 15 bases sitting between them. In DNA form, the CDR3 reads TGTGCCAGCAGCCCCGGGACCCTGGCGGATACGCAGTATTTT. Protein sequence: CASSPGTLADTQYF.

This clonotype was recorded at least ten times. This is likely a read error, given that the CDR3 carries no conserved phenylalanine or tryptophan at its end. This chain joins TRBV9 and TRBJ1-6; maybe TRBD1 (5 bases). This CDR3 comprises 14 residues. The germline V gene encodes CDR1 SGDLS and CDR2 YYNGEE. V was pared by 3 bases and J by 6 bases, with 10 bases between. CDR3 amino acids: CASSETQGNSPLHS. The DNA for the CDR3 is TGTGCCAGCAGCGAGACCCAGGGTAATTCACCCCTCCACTCT.

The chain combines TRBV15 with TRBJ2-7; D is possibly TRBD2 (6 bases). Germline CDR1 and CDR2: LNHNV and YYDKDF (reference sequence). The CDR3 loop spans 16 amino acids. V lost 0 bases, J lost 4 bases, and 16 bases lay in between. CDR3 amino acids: CATSRDTGDLTYEQYF. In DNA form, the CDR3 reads TGTGCCACCAGCAGAGATACGGGAGACCTTACGTACGAGCAGTACTTC.

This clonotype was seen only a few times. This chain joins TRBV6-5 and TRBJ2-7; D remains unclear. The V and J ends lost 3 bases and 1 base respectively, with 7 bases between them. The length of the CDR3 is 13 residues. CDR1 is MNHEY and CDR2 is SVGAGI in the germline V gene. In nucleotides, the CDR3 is TGTGCCAGCAGTTATGCAGAATCCTACGAGCAGTACTTC. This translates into CASSYAESYEQYF.

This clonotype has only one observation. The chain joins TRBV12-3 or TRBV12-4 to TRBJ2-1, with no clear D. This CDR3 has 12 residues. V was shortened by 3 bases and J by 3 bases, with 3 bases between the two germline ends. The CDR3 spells CASSFSYNEQFF. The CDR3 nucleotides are TGTGCCAGCAGTTTTAGCTACAATGAGCAGTTCTTC.

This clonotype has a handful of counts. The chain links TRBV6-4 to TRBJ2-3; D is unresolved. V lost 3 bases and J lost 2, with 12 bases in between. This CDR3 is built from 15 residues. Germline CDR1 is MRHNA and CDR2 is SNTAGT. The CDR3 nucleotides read TGTGCCAGCAGTGAAATGGGCAGAGACACAGATACGCAGTATTTT. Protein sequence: CASSEMGRDTDTQYF.

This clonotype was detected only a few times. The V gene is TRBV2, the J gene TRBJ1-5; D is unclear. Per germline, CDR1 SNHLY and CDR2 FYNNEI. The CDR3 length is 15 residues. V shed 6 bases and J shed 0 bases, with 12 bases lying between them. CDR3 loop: CASSSRRISNQPQHF. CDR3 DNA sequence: TGTGCCAGCAGCTCACGACGGATTAGCAATCAGCCCCAGCATTTT.

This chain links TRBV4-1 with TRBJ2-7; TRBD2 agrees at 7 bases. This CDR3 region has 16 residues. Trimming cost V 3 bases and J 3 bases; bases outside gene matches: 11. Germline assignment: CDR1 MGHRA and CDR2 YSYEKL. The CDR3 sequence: CASSHDMGGVYYEQYF. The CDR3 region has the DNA TGCGCCAGCAGCCACGATATGGGGGGGGTCTACTACGAGCAGTACTTC.

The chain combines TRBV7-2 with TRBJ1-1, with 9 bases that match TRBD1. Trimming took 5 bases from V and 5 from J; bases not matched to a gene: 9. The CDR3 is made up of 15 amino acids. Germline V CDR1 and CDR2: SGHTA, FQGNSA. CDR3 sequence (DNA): TGTGCCAGCAGCGTCTCGGGGACAGGGAGGACTGAAGCTTTCTTT. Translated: CASSVSGTGRTEAFF.

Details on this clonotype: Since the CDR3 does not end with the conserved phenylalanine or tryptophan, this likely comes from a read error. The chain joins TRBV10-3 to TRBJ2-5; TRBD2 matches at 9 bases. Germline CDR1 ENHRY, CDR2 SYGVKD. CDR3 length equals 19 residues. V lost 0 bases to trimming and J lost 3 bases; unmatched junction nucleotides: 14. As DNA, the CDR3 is TGTGCCATCAGTGAGTCGGTGGTTGTCGTAGCGGGAGAAAAAGAGACCCAGTACTGC. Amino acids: CAISESVVVVAGEKETQYC.

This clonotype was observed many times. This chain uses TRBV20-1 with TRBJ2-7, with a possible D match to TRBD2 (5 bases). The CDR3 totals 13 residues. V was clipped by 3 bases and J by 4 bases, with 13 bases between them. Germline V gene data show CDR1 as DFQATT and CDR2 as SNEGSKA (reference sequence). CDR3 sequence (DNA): TGCAGTGCTAGCGGGGAAAGTAAATACGAGCAGTACTTC. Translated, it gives CSASGESKYEQYF.